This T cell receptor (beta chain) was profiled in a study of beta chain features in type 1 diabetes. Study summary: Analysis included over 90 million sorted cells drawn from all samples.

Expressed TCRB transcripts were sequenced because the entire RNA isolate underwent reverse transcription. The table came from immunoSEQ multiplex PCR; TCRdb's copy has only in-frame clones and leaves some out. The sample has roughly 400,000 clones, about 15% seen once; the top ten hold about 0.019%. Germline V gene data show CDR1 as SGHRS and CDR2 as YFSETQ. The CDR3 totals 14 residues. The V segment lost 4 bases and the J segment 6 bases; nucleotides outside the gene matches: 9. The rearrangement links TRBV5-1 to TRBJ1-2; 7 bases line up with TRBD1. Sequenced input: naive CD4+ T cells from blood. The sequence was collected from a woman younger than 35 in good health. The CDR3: CASSLRQGVDGYTF. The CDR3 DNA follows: TGCGCCAGCAGCCTAAGACAGGGTGTGGATGGCTACACCTTC.